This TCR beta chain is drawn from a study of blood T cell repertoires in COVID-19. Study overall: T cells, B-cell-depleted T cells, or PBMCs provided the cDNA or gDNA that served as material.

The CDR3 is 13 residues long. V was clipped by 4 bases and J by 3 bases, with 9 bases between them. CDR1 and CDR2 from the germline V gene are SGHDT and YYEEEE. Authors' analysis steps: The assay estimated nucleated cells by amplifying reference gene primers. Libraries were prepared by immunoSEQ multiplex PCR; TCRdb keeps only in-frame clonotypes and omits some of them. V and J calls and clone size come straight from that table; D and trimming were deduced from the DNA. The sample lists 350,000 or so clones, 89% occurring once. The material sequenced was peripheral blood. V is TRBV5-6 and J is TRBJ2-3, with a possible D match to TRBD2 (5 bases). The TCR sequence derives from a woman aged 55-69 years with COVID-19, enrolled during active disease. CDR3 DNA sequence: TGTGCCAGCAGCCCGGACTCGACAGATACGCAGTATTTT. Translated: CASSPDSTDTQYF.